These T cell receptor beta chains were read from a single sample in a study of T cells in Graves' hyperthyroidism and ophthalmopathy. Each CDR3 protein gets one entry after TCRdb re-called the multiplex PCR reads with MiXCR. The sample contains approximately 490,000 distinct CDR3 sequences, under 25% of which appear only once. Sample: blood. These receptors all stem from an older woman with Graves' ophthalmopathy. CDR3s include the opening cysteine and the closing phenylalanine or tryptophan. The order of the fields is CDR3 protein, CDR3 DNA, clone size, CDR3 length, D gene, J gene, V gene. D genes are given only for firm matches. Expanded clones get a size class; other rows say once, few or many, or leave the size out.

CASREGNNSPLHF,TGCGCCAGCAGAGAAGGGAATAATTCACCCCTCCACTTT,-,13,-,TRBJ1-6,TRBV5-1
CASSPILGTGGVGANVLTF,TGTGCCAGCAGCCCAATCCTCGGGACAGGGGGCGTTGGGGCCAACGTCCTGACTTTC,many,19,TRBD1,TRBJ2-6,TRBV7-9
CASSVGRGRAVDTQYF,TGTGCCAGCAGCGTAGGGCGCGGGAGGGCCGTAGATACGCAGTATTTT,once,16,TRBD2,TRBJ2-3,TRBV9
CASSSSGESYGYTF,TGTGCCAGCTCATCATCAGGGGAGAGCTATGGCTACACCTTC,few,14,-,TRBJ1-2,TRBV18
CASSLIRGPHYEQYF,TGTGCCAGCAGCCTCATTAGGGGACCCCATTACGAGCAGTACTTC,few,15,-,TRBJ2-7,TRBV7-2
CASSVTSYTADTQYF,TGTGCCAGCAGCGTAACCTCCTACACCGCAGATACGCAGTATTTT,-,15,-,TRBJ2-3,TRBV9
CASSPGVRSGPYNEQFF,TGTGCCAGCAGCCCCGGGGTTCGTAGCGGCCCTTACAATGAGCAGTTCTTC,few,17,-,TRBJ2-1,TRBV7-2
CSARETGGIYEQYF,TGCAGTGCTAGAGAAACGGGAGGCATATACGAGCAGTACTTC,-,14,TRBD2,TRBJ2-7,TRBV20-1
CASSWDLSYGYTF,TGTGCCAGCAGTTGGGACCTAAGCTATGGCTACACCTTC,-,13,-,TRBJ1-2,TRBV27
CASTPGVGRDYNEQFF,TGTGCCTCCACCCCCGGTGTGGGGAGGGACTACAATGAGCAGTTCTTC,-,16,TRBD2,TRBJ2-1,TRBV30
CASSQDFGLETEAFF,TGTGCCAGCAGCCAAGACTTTGGGTTGGAGACTGAAGCTTTCTTT,-,15,-,TRBJ1-1,TRBV3-1
CSVLDRETQYF,TGCAGCGTTTTAGATCGGGAGACCCAGTACTTC,few,11,-,TRBJ2-5,TRBV29-1
CASSFPGANEKLFF,TGTGCCAGCAGTTTTCCAGGGGCTAATGAAAAACTGTTTTTT,-,14,-,TRBJ1-4,TRBV12-3/TRBV12-4
CASSPPLSGNTIYF,TGTGCCAGCAGCCCCCCCCTGTCTGGAAACACCATATATTTT,-,14,-,TRBJ1-3,TRBV5-6
CASSRGRTDTQYF,TGTGCCAGCAGCCGGGGTAGAACAGATACGCAGTATTTT,many,13,-,TRBJ2-3,TRBV11-2
CASSLAGTRGGGYEQYF,TGTGCCAGCAGCTTAGCGGGTACTCGAGGGGGTGGCTACGAGCAGTACTTC,many,17,-,TRBJ2-7,TRBV7-9
CASSLSGGQPGRGYTF,TGTGCCAGCAGCTTATCTGGGGGTCAACCGGGGAGGGGCTACACCTTC,-,16,-,TRBJ1-2,TRBV11-2
CSARTPGMVGETQYF,TGCAGTGCTAGAACCCCCGGGATGGTTGGGGAGACCCAGTACTTC,-,15,-,TRBJ2-5,TRBV20-1
CASSWGGGLETQYF,TGTGCCAGCAGCTGGGGCGGGGGTTTAGAGACCCAGTACTTC,-,14,TRBD2,TRBJ2-5,TRBV5-6
CASSQRRAGGPGELFF,TGTGCCAGCAGCCAACGACGAGCGGGAGGACCTGGGGAGCTGTTTTTT,-,16,TRBD2,TRBJ2-2,TRBV6-2/TRBV6-3
CASSPTAGGGETQYF,TGTGCCAGCAGCCCTACCGCAGGGGGCGGTGAGACCCAGTACTTC,-,15,TRBD1,TRBJ2-5,TRBV5-1
CASSSSGGSNEQFF,TGTGCCAGCAGTTCTTCAGGGGGGTCTAATGAGCAGTTCTTC,many,14,-,TRBJ2-1,TRBV28
CASSTVLNTEAFF,TGTGCCAGTTCGACAGTCTTAAACACTGAAGCTTTCTTT,-,13,-,TRBJ1-1,TRBV19
CASSIGSSPADEQFF,TGTGCCAGTAGTATAGGGAGCTCCCCAGCGGATGAGCAGTTCTTC,-,15,-,TRBJ2-1,TRBV19
CASSSRDRGSNEQFF,TGTGCCAGCAGCTCACGGGACAGGGGAAGCAATGAGCAGTTCTTC,-,15,TRBD1,TRBJ2-1,TRBV7-9
CASSLVLRSQETQYF,TGTGCCAGCAGCTTAGTCTTGCGGTCACAAGAGACCCAGTACTTC,many,15,-,TRBJ2-5,TRBV7-9
CSARNSFNYGYTF,TGCAGTGCTAGAAACAGCTTTAACTATGGCTACACCTTC,many,13,-,TRBJ1-2,TRBV20-1
CASRKPGQGIYEQYF,TGTGCCAGCAGAAAACCGGGACAGGGGATCTACGAGCAGTACTTC,few,15,TRBD1,TRBJ2-7,TRBV11-2
CASSQGRPNTEAFF,TGTGCCAGCAGCCAAGGACGGCCGAACACTGAAGCTTTCTTT,many,14,-,TRBJ1-1,TRBV3-1